This note documents a single T cell receptor (beta chain) sequence. This clone occurred a few times. The antigen it binds to is not known. Base-call qualities are not available, and no considerably larger clone is one nucleotide away. The sample comes from a study of beta chain features in type 1 diabetes (dated by TCRdb to about 2018). Background on the whole study: No differences in mean age, gender distribution, total cell number or subset yield were found between patients and healthy donors. A total of some 100,000,000 sorted cells were examined across all samples, and a strong correlation was observed between cell number per subset and RNA yield. In the study, recently diagnosed type 1 diabetes patients and matched healthy donors were compared on the TCRB repertoires of their sorted circulating CD4+ T cell subsets. Whereas all 30 or so donors provided naive and central memory subsets, regulatory and stem cell-like memory subsets were isolated from just 8 patients and about eight healthy donors. Study-wide findings and limitations: HLA sub-analyses involved small numbers of individuals, so any influence of HLA type on TCRB rearrangement remained unresolved. At VDJ recombination sites, patients with type 1 diabetes made fewer insertions and deleted more nucleotides, a pattern implying thymic rearrangement abnormalities. A moderate but significant shortening of TCRB CDR3 length was observed in type 1 diabetes patients in all four CD4+ subsets. PCR may preferentially amplify shorter templates, but because patient and control samples were amplified and corrected together, any resulting skew would affect both groups equally. The naive, central memory and regulatory TCRB repertoires appeared to resemble one another more closely among patients than among healthy donors. Because cDNA was sequenced instead of genomic DNA, activated cells with high expression could be over-represented, although the groups did not differ in activation or CD3 levels.

The entire isolated RNA was reverse transcribed using the High Capacity cDNA Reverse Transcription Kit, and thus expressed TCRB transcripts were sequenced. Deep immunoSEQ sequencing was applied to naive, central memory and regulatory T cell samples, giving an average of about 3.8 million total reads per sample. Sorted cells were lysed in RLT buffer and RNA was extracted with DNase-treated RNeasy Micro or Mini kits, depending on cell number. To prevent cross-contamination, every cell subset was processed on its own, while patient and healthy donor samples were processed together. TCRB sequences were amplified from cDNA with the immunoSEQ multiplex PCR, producing 87-bp fragments spanning the CDR3 region. Amplicons were sequenced on the Illumina HiSeq platform. Per the authors' processing: PCR bias was corrected computationally using synthetic template baselines, and reads within Hamming distance 2 were collapsed, with unmergeable singletons discarded. Reads were aligned against IMGT so that V, D and J genes, CDR3 length and insertions or deletions at six rearrangement sites could be assigned. Within each subset, clonotype counts were normalized to sorted cell number, after which true diversity and Gini coefficients were computed with the tcR R package. Repertoire sharing was quantified using the overlap coefficient calculated on TCRB nucleotide sequences. As a proxy for the pre-selection repertoire, out-of-frame TCRB sequences from naive cells were analyzed. Imported from immuneACCESS, the table was reduced by TCRdb to in-frame sequences with V and J called. These copies leave out some clones; in studies compared against another copy, an unresolved V gene accounts for under half, and the cause of the remainder is not known. That table supplies the V and J calls and clone size; D and trimming were determined from the DNA. This sample comprises around 650,000 clones, 9.5% to 15% of them detected only once. Clones ranked in the top ten supply roughly 0.12% of the sample.

A single peripheral blood draw of 90 to 150 mL on average was collected from each donor into heparinised tubes. Using a panel that included CD45RO, CCR7, CD25, CD127, CD95 and CD27, naive, central memory, regulatory and stem cell-like memory CD4+ T cells were sorted on a BD FACSAria II. A purity above 95% was achieved for all sorted populations. Right away, PBMCs were isolated by Lymphoprep density gradient centrifugation and were stained directly, with no culture step. So that batch effects would be minimized, each experiment stained and sorted samples in pairs, pairing one healthy donor with one patient. V sheds 1 base and J sheds 8 bases, leaving 6 bases between their ends. CDR1 SGHDN and CDR2 FVKESK were looked up in the germline V gene. Inclusive of the bounding cysteine and phenylalanine, the CDR3 is 12 residues long. Left in the record is the CDR3 DNA by itself, 36 bases read in frame from the first base.

The source of this sequence is a man aged 25 to 40 with type 1 diabetes. This chain joins TRBV14 to TRBJ1-3; no D gene call is confident. The specimen sequenced was naive CD4+ T cells from blood. The cell subset or site label for this specimen denotes: true naive CD4+ T cells. CDR3 sequence: CASSQGRYTIYF. In nucleotides, the sequence is TGTGCCAGCAGCCAAGGGAGATACACCATATATTTT.